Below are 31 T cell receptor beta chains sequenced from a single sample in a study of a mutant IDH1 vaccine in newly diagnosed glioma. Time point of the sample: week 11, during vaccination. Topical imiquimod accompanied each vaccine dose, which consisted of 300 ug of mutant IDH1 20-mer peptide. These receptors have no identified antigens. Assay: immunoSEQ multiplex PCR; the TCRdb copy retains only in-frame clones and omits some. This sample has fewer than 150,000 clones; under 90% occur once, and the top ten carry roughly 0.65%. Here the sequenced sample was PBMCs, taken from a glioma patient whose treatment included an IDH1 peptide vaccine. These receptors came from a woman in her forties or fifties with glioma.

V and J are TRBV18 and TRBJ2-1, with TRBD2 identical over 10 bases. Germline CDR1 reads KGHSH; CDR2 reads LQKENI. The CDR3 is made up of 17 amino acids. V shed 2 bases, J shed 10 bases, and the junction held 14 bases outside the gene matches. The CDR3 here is CASSPTFSGRQSVEQFF. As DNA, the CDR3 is TGTGCCAGCTCACCAACCTTTAGCGGGAGGCAGTCGGTGGAGCAGTTCTTC.

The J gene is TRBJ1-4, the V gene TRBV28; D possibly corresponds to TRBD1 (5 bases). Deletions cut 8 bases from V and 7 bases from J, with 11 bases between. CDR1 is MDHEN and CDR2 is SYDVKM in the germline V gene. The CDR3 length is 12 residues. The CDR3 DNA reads TGTGCCAGCGGGGCCGGAGCTGAAAAACTGTTTTTT. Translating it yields CASGAGAEKLFF.

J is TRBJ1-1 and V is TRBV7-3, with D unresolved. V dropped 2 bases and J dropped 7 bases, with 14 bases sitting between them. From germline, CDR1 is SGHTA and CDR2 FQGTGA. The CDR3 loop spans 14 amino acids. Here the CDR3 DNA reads TGTGCCAGCAGCTTAGCGGTAAAGGGAGGTGAAGCTTTCTTT. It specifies CASSLAVKGGEAFF.

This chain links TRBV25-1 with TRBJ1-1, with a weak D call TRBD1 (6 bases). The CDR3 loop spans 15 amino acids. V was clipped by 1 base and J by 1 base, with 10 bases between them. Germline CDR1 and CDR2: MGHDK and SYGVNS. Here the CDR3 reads CASSELGGRNTEAFF. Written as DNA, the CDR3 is TGTGCCAGCAGTGAATTGGGGGGGCGGAACACTGAAGCTTTCTTT.

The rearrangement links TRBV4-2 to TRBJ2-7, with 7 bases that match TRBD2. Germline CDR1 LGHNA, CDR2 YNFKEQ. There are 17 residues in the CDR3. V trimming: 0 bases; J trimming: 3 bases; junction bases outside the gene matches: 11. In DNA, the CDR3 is TGTGCCAGCAGCCAAGAGGAAGTTCTAGCGGAGGGCTACGAGCAGTACTTC. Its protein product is CASSQEEVLAEGYEQYF.

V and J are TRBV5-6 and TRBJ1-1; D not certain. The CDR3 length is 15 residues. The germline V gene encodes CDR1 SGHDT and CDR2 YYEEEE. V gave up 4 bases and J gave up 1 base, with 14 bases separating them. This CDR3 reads CASSNLDGGNTEAFF. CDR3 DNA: TGTGCCAGCAGCAATTTAGACGGAGGGAACACTGAAGCTTTCTTT.

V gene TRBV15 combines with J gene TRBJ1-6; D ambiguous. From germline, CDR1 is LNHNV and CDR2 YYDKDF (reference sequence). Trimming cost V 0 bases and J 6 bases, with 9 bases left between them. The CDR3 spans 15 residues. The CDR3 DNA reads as TGTGCCACCAGCAGAGATAGTGAGGTTAATTCACCCCTCCACTTT. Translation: CATSRDSEVNSPLHF.

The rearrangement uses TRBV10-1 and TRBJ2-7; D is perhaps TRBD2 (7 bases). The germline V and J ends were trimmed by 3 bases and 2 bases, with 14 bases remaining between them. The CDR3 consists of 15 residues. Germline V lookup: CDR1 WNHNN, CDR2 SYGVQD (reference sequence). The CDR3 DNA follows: TGCGCCAGCAGTGAAGGGGGGGGAGGCCCCTACGAGCAGTACTTC. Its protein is CASSEGGGGPYEQYF.

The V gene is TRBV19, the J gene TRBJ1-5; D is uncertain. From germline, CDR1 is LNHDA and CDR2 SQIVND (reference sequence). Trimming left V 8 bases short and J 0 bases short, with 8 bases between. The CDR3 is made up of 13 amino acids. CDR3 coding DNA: TGTGCCAGTGGAATGGATAGCAATCAGCCCCAGCATTTT. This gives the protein CASGMDSNQPQHF.

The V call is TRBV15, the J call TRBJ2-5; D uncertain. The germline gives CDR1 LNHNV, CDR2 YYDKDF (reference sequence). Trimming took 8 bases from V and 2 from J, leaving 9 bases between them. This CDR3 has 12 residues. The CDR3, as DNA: TGTGCCACCGCCCGACCGCAAGAGACCCAGTACTTC. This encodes CATARPQETQYF.

CDR3: CASSGTYSYEQYF. The CDR3 nucleotides are TGCGCCAGCAGCGGTACGTACAGCTACGAGCAGTACTTC. This chain uses TRBV5-1 with TRBJ2-7; D not certain. V was trimmed by 4 bases and J by 3 bases, leaving 11 bases between them. The CDR3 extends over 13 amino acids. Germline loops: CDR1 SGHRS, CDR2 YFSETQ.

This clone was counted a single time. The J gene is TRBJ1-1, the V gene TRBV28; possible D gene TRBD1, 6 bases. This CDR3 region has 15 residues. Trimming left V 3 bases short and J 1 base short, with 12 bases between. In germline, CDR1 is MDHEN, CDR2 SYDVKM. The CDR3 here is CASSLGGLGNTEAFF. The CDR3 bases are TGTGCCAGCAGTTTGGGGGGGCTAGGGAACACTGAAGCTTTCTTT.

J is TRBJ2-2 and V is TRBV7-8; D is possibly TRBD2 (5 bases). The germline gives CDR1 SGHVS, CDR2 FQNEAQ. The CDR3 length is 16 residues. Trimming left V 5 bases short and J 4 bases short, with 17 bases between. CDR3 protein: CASSPSKRESTGELFF. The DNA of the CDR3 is TGTGCCAGCAGCCCCTCCAAGAGGGAAAGCACCGGGGAGCTGTTTTTT.

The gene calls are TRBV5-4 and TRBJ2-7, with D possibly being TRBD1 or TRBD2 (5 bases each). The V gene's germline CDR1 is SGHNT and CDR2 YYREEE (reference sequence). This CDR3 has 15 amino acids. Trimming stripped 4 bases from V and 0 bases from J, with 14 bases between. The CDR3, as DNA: TGTGCCAGCAGCCGGGACCGACTTAGCTCCTACGAGCAGTACTTC. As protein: CASSRDRLSSYEQYF.

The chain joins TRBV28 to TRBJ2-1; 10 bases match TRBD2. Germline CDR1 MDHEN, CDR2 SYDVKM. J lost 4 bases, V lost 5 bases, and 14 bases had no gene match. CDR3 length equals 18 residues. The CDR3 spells CASSPLEPWTSGYNEQFF. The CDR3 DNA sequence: TGTGCCAGCAGTCCCCTCGAGCCGTGGACTAGCGGTTACAATGAGCAGTTCTTC.

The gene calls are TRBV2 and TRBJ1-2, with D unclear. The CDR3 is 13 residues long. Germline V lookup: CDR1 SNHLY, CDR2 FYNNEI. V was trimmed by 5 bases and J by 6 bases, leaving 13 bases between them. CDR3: CASSSRQVNGYTF. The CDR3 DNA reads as TGTGCCAGCAGTAGCCGGCAGGTTAATGGCTACACCTTC.

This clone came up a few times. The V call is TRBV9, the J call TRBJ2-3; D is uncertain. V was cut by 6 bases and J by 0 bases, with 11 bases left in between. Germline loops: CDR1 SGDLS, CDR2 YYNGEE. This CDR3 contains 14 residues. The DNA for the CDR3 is TGTGCCAGCACGCATACTCTAAGCACAGATACGCAGTATTTT. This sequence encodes CASTHTLSTDTQYF.

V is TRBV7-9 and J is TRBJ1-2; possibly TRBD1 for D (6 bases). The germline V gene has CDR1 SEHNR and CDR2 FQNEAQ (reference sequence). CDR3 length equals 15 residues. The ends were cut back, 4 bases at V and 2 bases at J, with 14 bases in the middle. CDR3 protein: CASSWSLGGNYGYTF. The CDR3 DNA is TGTGCCAGCAGCTGGAGTCTCGGGGGCAACTATGGCTACACCTTC.

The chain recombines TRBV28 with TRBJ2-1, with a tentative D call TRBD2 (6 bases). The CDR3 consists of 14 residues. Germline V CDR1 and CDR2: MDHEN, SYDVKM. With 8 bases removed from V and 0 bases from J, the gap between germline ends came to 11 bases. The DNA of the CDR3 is TGTGCCAGCCTGACAGCGGGCTCCTACAATGAGCAGTTCTTC. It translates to CASLTAGSYNEQFF.

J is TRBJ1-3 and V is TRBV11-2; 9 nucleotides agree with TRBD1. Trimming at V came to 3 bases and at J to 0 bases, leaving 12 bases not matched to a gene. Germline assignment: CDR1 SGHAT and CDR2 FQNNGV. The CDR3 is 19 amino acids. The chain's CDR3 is CASSLGAGTGRSSGNTIYF. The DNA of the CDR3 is TGTGCCAGCAGCTTGGGGGCAGGGACAGGGAGAAGCTCTGGAAACACCATATATTTT.

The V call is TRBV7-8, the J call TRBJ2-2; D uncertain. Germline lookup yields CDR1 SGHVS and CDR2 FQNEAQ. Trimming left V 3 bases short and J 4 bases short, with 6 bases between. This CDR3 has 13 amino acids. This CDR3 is CASSFWGTGELFF. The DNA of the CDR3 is TGTGCCAGCAGCTTCTGGGGCACCGGGGAGCTGTTTTTT.

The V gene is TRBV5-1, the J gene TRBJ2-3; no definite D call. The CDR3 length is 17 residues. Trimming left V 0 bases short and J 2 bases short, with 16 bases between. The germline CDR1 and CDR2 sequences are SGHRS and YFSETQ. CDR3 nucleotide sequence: TGCGCCAGCAGCTTGGCTACGATCTCGTTTAACACAGATACGCAGTATTTT. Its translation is CASSLATISFNTDTQYF.

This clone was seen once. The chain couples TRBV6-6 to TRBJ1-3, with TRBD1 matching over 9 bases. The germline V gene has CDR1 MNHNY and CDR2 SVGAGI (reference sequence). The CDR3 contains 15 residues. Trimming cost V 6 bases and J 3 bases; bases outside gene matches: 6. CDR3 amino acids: CASSQDRGGGNTIYF. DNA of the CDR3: TGTGCCAGCAGCCAGGACAGGGGAGGTGGAAACACCATATATTTT.

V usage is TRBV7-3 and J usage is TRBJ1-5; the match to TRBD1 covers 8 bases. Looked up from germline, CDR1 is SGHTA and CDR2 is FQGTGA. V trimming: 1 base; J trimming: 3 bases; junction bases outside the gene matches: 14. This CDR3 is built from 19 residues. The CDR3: CASSLISQKQGVINQPQHF. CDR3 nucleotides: TGTGCCAGCAGCTTAATTTCCCAGAAACAGGGGGTAATCAATCAGCCCCAGCATTTT.

The CDR3 loop is CATGPVGGAGNTIYF. The CDR3 region has the DNA TGTGCCACGGGGCCGGTGGGGGGTGCTGGAAACACCATATATTTT. The chain recombines TRBV10-3 with TRBJ1-3, with D possibly TRBD1 on 5 matching bases. Germline V gene data show CDR1 as ENHRY and CDR2 as SYGVKD. Trimming cost V 10 bases and J 2 bases, with 18 bases left between them. The CDR3 extends over 15 amino acids.

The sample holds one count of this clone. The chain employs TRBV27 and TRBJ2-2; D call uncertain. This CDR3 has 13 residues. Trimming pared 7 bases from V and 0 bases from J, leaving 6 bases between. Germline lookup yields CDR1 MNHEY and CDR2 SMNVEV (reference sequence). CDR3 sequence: CASTFTNTGELFF. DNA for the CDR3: TGTGCCAGCACCTTCACGAACACCGGGGAGCTGTTTTTT.

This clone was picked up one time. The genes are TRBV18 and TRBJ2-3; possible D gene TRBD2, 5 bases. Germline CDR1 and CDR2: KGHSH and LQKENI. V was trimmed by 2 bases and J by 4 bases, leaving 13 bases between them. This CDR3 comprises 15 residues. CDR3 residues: CASSPIGSEADTQYF. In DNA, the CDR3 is TGTGCCAGCTCACCAATAGGGAGTGAGGCAGATACGCAGTATTTT.

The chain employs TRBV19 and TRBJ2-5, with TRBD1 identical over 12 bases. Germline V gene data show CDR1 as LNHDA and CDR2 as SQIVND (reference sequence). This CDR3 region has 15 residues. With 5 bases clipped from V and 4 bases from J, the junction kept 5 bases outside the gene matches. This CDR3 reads CASSRDRGRGETQYF. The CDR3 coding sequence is TGTGCCAGTAGTCGGGACAGGGGGCGCGGAGAGACCCAGTACTTC.

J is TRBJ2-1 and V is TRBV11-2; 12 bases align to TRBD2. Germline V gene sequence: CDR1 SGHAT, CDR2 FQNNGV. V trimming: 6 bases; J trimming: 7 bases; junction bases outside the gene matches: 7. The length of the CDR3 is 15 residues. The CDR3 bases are TGTGCCAGCAGTCCTCTAGCGGGAGGGATAAATGAGCAGTTCTTC. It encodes CASSPLAGGINEQFF.

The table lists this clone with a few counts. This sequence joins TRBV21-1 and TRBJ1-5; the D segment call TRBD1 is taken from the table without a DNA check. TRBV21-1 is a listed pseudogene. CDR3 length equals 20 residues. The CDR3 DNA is TGTGCCAGCAGCAAATTAGGTAATCCGACAGCCACGAATAGCAATCAGCCCCAGCATTTT. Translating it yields CASSKLGNPTATNSNQPQHF.

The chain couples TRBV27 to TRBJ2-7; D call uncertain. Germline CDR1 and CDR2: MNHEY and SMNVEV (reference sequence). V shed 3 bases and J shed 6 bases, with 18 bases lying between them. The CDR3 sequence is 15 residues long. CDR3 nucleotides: TGTGCCAGCAGTTTCTCGAGCTCTCGCGCGGCCGAGCAGTACTTC. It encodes CASSFSSSRAAEQYF.